This TCR delta chain was sequenced for a study of delta chains in infants with herpesvirus infections (dated by TCRdb to 2022 to 2025). The study in broad terms: To characterize gammadelta T cell responses to primary cytomegalovirus (CMV) infection, researchers prospectively followed a birth cohort of Ugandan infants starting at birth. Belgian fetal and cord blood gammadelta TCR data that had been published previously were included solely for comparison and were not produced in this cohort. A public fetal Vdelta1/Vgamma8 gammadelta TCR clonotype was searched for in infants infected with CMV after birth. Using PBMC, gammadelta TCRs were sequenced for some 20 CMV-infected infants, one of whom was congenitally infected, and for eight or nine CMV-uninfected infants who had enough sample available. Infant blood samples fell into approximate age groups of 1.5, 4, 8 and 12 months. On the study overall, not on this receptor specifically: Public-clonotype frequency among Vdelta1 cells appeared to correlate inversely with age at infection and decayed rapidly, seemingly not persisting beyond about two months. The public clonotype was found only at the first time point after infection and was absent in uninfected infants and in those infected after 120 days. The public Vdelta1 clonotype appeared in about 20% of the 18 CMV-infected infants: three infected postnatally before 120 days of age, plus the congenitally infected infant. The authors acknowledged a small sample size and a lack of race- or environment-matched controls, because almost all Ugandans acquire CMV before adulthood. In CMV-uninfected infants, the public clonotype might still exist at levels below the detection limit.

In Kampala, Uganda, pregnant women receiving prenatal care were recruited and their infants were enrolled, and documentation of maternal HIV status was required. Home visits to families took place weekly, and collection of infant clinical information, oral swabs and peripheral blood began at 6 weeks of age and was repeated every 4 months after that. Blood was drawn into heparin tubes, and PBMC were isolated via Ficoll-Paque density gradient centrifugation and then cryopreserved. Receptors were amplified or captured by RT-PCR. To generate TCR cDNA, RNA from PBMC was reverse transcribed using SuperScript II together with primers specific for the gamma chain and the delta chain. cDNA was purified with AMPure XP beads, amplified, and indexed with Illumina adapters using the Nextera XT Index Kit. Sequencing of gammadelta TCR libraries was carried out on an Illumina MiSeq using a V2 300-cycle kit. For the original study's pipeline: Using MiXCR v2.1.12, CDR3 sequences were assembled, and reads were mapped onto D, J and V genes obtained from GenBank. VDJtools v1.2.1 was used to carry out repertoire analyses of the CDR3 clonotypes. With CATT, TCRdb called clones again from the public reads; duplicate DNA rows were later joined. The V and J calls come from TCRdb's annotation, not from the publication. The sample table shows some 1,000 delta-chain clones, and about 30% are seen once. The ten largest clonotypes hold more than 13% of the sample.

The CDR3 runs 21 residues from the cysteine to the phenylalanine. Only the CDR3 region is kept as DNA, spanning 63 bases read in frame from base 1. From the germline V gene, CDR1 is TSWWSYY and CDR2 is QGS. V trim: 4 bases; J trim: 3 bases; unmatched bases: 23. About this clone itself: Its antigen remains unidentified. A far larger clone is just one base off, so this is likely a read error.

The origin of this receptor is a human donor who was a Ugandan infant, either HIV-exposed or HIV-unexposed (not recorded which). The chain links TRDV1 with TRDJ1; 10 middle bases align to TRDD3. The sequences come from peripheral blood, collected at time point 2 of longitudinal follow-up. The nucleotide sequence is TGTGCTCTTGGGGCCTCTTCTTCCCATACTGGGGGATTGGGGGCGGCCGATAAACTCATCTTT. Translated, it gives CALGASSSHTGGLGAADKLIF.